The 5 T cell receptor beta chains reported below all come from one sample, sequenced in a study of OX40 agonist ivuxolimab in advanced cancers. Method: immunoSEQ multiplex PCR; TCRdb's copy keeps in-frame clones and lacks some. This table holds just over 95,000 clones, 70% to 90% found once. Sequenced here: CD4+ or CD8+ T cells sorted from blood, sampled in a trial of the OX40 agonist ivuxolimab. The receptors were gathered from an adult with an advanced solid tumor such as melanoma, head and neck, liver or kidney cancer.

In its sample, this clone was seen a few times. This chain uses TRBV5-1 with TRBJ1-1, with D uncertain. Germline V lookup: CDR1 SGHRS, CDR2 YFSETQ. The CDR3 spans 14 residues. Trimming took off 4 bases at V and 0 bases at J, with 10 bases between the two ends. The CDR3 reads CASSLREMNTEAFF. Here the CDR3 DNA reads TGCGCCAGCAGCCTGAGAGAAATGAACACTGAAGCTTTCTTT. The variable domain in full, completed from reference TRBV5-1 and TRBJ1-1, reads KAGVTQTPRYLIKTRGQQVTLSCSPISGHRSVSWYQQTPGQGLQFLFEYFSETQRNKGNFPGRFSGRQFSNSRSEMNVSTLELGDSALYLCASSLREMNTEAFFGQGTRLTVV.

V gene TRBV5-6 combines with J gene TRBJ1-5; a possible D gene is TRBD1 (6 bases). The CDR3 consists of 14 residues. Germline CDR1 reads SGHDT; CDR2 reads YYEEEE. Trimming left V 4 bases short and J 5 bases short, with 13 bases between. CDR3 in DNA: TGTGCCAGCAGCCCACAGGGAACTCATCAGCCCCAGCATTTT. This translates into CASSPQGTHQPQHF.

This chain connects TRBV5-1 to TRBJ2-7; 8 positions match TRBD2. V shed 4 bases and J 4 bases; nucleotides not matched to a gene: 4. Germline loops: CDR1 SGHRS, CDR2 YFSETQ. This CDR3 has 13 amino acids. As DNA, the CDR3 is TGCGCCAGCAGCCAGCGGGAGAGGTACGAGCAGTACTTC. Its translation is CASSQRERYEQYF.

Only one count was recorded for this clone. The rearrangement uses TRBV18 and TRBJ1-2; D not resolved. CDR3 length: 14 residues. Germline V CDR1 and CDR2: KGHSH, LQKENI. V was pared by 6 bases and J by 6 bases, with 17 bases between. The chain's CDR3 is CASSLGHDADGYTF. The DNA for the CDR3 is TGTGCCAGCTCCCTAGGGCACGATGCGGATGGCTACACCTTC.

The rearrangement joins TRBV5-4 to TRBJ2-7; TRBD1 matches at 7 bases. The germline V gene has CDR1 SGHNT and CDR2 YYREEE (reference sequence). There are 16 residues in the CDR3. V lost 4 bases to trimming and J lost 3 bases; unmatched junction nucleotides: 13. The DNA for the CDR3 is TGTGCCAGCAGCCCGCAAGGGGGACAGAACTTCTACGAGCAGTACTTC. Its protein is CASSPQGGQNFYEQYF.